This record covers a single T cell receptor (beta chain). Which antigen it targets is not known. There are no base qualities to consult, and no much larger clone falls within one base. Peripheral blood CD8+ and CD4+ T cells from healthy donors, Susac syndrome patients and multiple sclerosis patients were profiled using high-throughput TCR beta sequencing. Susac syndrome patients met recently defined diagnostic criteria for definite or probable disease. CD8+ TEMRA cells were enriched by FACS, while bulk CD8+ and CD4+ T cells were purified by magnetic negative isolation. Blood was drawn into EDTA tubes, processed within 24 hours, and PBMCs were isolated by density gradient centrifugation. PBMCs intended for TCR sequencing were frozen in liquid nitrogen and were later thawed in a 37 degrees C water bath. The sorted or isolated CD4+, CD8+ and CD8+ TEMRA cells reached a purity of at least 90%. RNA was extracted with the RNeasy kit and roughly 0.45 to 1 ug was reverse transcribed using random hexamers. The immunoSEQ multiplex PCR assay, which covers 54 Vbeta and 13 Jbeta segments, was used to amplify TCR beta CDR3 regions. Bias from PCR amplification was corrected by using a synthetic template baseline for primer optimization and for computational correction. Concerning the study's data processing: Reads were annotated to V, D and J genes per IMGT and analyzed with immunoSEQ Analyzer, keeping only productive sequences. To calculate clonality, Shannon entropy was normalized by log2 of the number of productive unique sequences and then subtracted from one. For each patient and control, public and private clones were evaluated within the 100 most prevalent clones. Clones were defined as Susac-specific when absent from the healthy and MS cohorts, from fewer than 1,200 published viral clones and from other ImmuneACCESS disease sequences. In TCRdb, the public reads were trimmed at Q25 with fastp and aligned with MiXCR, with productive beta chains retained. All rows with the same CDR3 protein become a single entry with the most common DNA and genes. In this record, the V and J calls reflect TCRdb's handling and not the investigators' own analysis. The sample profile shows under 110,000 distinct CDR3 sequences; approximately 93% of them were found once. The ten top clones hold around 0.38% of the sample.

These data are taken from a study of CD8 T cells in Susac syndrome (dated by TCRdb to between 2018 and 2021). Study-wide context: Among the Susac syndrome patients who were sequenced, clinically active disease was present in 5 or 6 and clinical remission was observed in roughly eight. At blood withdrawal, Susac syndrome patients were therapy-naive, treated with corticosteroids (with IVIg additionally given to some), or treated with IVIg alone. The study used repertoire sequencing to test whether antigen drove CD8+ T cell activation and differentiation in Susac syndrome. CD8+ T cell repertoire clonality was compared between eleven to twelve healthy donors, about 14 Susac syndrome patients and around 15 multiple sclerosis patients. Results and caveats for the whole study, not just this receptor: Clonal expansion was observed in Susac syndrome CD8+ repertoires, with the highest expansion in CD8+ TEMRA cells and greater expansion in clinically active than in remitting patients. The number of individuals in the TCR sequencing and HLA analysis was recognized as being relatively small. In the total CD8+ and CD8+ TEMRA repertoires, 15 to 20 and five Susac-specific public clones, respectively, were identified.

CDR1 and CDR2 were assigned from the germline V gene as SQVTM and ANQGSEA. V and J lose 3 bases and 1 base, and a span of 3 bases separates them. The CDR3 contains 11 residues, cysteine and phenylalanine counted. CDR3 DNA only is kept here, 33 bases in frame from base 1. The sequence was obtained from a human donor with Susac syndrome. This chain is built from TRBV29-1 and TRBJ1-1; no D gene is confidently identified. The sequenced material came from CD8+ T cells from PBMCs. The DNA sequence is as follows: TGCAGCGTTGACGAGAACACTGAAGCTTTCTTT. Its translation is CSVDENTEAFF.